This T cell receptor beta chain originates from a study of shared clonotypes between healthy human individuals. The CDR3 extends over 13 amino acids. The germline CDR1 and CDR2 sequences are MNHNY and SVGAGI (reference sequence). The V gene lost 0 bases and the J gene lost 12 bases, with 11 bases spanning the gap. In the study's own analysis: Quality scores were absent from the junction-only immunoSEQ sequences, so filtering differed. Clones were sequenced by immunoSEQ multiplex PCR, and TCRdb holds only the in-frame ones, with some missing. V, J and clone size were drawn from that table, and D and trimming were deduced from the DNA. Here the sample spans 640,000 or so clones, about 78% being singletons. A few counts support this clone.

The source of this sequence is a woman aged 25 to 39 in good health. The rearrangement uses TRBV6-6 and TRBJ1-4, with D tentatively TRBD1 (5 bases). What was sequenced was memory CD4+ T cells sorted from blood. Subset described: CD45RA-negative fraction. The DNA for the CDR3 is TGTGCCAGCAGTTACTCATTCAGGGCCGAACTGTTTTTT. Translated: CASSYSFRAELFF.